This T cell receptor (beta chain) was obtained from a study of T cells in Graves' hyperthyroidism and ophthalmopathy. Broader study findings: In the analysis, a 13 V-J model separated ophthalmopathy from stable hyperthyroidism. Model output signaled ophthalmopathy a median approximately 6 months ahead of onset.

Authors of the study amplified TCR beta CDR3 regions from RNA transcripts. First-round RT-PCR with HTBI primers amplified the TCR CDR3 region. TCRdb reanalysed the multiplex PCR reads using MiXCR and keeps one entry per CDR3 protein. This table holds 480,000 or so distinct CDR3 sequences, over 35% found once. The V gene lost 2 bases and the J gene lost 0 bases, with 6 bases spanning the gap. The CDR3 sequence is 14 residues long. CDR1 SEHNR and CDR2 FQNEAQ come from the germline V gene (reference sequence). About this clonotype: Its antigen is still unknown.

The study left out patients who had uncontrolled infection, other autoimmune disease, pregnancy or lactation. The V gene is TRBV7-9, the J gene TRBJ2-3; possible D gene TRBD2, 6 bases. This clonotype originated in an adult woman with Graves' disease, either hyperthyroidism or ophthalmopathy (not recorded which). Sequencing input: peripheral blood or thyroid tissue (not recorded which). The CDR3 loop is CASSLSGSTDTQYF. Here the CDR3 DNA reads TGTGCCAGCAGCTTAAGCGGGAGCACAGATACGCAGTATTTT.